A selection of T cell receptor beta chains follows, all from one sample in a study of cytomegalovirus exposure and HLA in healthy donors. Produced via immunoSEQ multiplex PCR; TCRdb's table is partial and in-frame only. Of approximately 100,000 clones listed, about nine tenths are singletons. The sample taken for sequencing was PBMCs. The source is a man under 40 in good health and CMV-seropositive. Each CDR3 is given with its conserved first and last residue. D genes are given only for firm matches. Not all rows give a size; the values are once, few, many and, for expanded clones, a class.

j_gene	d_gene	abundance	v_gene	CDR3aa	CDR3nt
TRBJ2-3	TRBD1	.	TRBV5-1	CASSFEDRATDTQYF	TGCGCCAGCAGCTTCGAAGACAGGGCCACAGATACGCAGTATTTT
TRBJ1-1	.	.	TRBV6-5	CASSFKPQGKGEAFF	TGTGCCAGCAGTTTCAAACCCCAGGGGAAGGGTGAAGCTTTCTTT
TRBJ2-7	TRBD1	.	TRBV6-4	CASTWDRTYEQYF	TGTGCCAGCACTTGGGACAGGACCTACGAGCAGTACTTC
TRBJ1-2	TRBD1	.	TRBV6-5	CASIGTGEAYGYTF	TGTGCCAGCATCGGGACAGGGGAGGCCTATGGCTACACCTTC
TRBJ2-5	TRBD2	.	TRBV10-3	CAISESRLAGGPGQETQYF	TGTGCCATCAGTGAGAGCCGACTAGCGGGAGGGCCGGGCCAAGAGACCCAGTACTTC
TRBJ2-7	TRBD1	.	TRBV7-9	CASSLAQGVSYEQYF	TGTGCCAGCAGCTTAGCGCAGGGGGTATCCTACGAGCAGTACTTC
TRBJ2-7	TRBD1	.	TRBV5-1	CASRPQGADEQYF	TGCGCCAGCAGACCACAGGGGGCCGACGAGCAGTACTTC
TRBJ2-5	TRBD1	.	TRBV30	CAWSAGQGNQETQYF	TGTGCCTGGAGTGCGGGACAGGGGAACCAAGAGACCCAGTACTTC
TRBJ1-5	.	.	TRBV7-2	CASSPSGPHQPQHF	TGTGCCAGCAGCCCTAGCGGGCCCCATCAGCCCCAGCATTTT
TRBJ2-7	TRBD1	.	TRBV28	CASSVQGQGYYEQYF	TGTGCCAGCAGTGTACAAGGACAGGGTTACTACGAGCAGTACTTC
TRBJ2-3	TRBD2	few	TRBV2	CAILGLAGGSDTQYF	TGTGCCATCCTGGGACTAGCGGGAGGTTCAGATACGCAGTATTTT
TRBJ2-1	.	.	TRBV5-4	CASSSQRAAEQFF	TGTGCCAGCAGCTCGCAGCGGGCAGCTGAGCAGTTCTTC
TRBJ2-1	TRBD2	.	TRBV9	CASSVALMTSTSYNEQFF	TGTGCCAGCAGCGTAGCCCTTATGACTAGCACCTCCTACAATGAGCAGTTCTTC
TRBJ2-1	TRBD2	.	TRBV4-2	CASSQEPSGSSYNEQFF	TGTGCCAGCAGCCAAGAACCTAGCGGGAGTTCCTACAATGAGCAGTTCTTC
TRBJ1-4	TRBD1	.	TRBV19	CASSIPRGNEKLFF	TGTGCCAGTAGTATTCCCAGGGGGAACGAAAAACTGTTTTTT
TRBJ1-5	TRBD1	.	TRBV27	CASSSGTGPYSNQPQHF	TGTGCCAGCAGTTCAGGGACAGGACCTTATAGCAATCAGCCCCAGCATTTT
TRBJ2-1	.	.	TRBV7-9	CASSPRTSSSYNEQFF	TGTGCCAGCAGCCCCCGGACTTCGAGCTCCTACAATGAGCAGTTCTTC
TRBJ2-7	.	.	TRBV7-8	CASSWSPAVYEQYF	TGTGCCAGCAGCTGGAGTCCAGCAGTCTACGAGCAGTACTTC
TRBJ1-4	TRBD1	.	TRBV30	CAWADRRRSGPEKLFF	TGTGCCTGGGCGGACAGGAGAAGGTCAGGTCCGGAAAAACTGTTTTTT
TRBJ1-1	TRBD1	medium-sized	TRBV6-1	CASSEATGGGPEAFF	TGTGCCAGCAGTGAAGCTACAGGGGGCGGCCCTGAAGCTTTCTTT
TRBJ2-1	.	once	TRBV6-5	CASSRYNEQFF	TGTGCCAGCAGTCGGTACAATGAGCAGTTCTTC
TRBJ2-2	TRBD2	.	TRBV10-3	CAISPSQGRENTGELFF	TGTGCCATCAGTCCTTCCCAAGGGAGGGAGAACACCGGGGAGCTGTTTTTT
TRBJ1-1	.	few	TRBV2	CASSGHAEAFF	TGTGCCAGCAGTGGGCACGCTGAAGCTTTCTTT